These T cell receptor beta chains were read from a single sample in a study of neurological immune-mediated disorders. TCRdb used MiXCR to reprocess the 5' RACE reads, holding one entry per CDR3 protein. Of about 25,000 distinct CDR3 sequences listed, 3.3% were seen once; the top ten hold roughly 7%. Sequencing input: PBMCs. Every receptor here comes from a woman aged 25 to 39 with multiple sclerosis. The CDR3 runs from the conserved cysteine through the conserved F or W. Each record gives: clone size, D gene, J gene, V gene, CDR3 DNA, CDR3 protein. A D gene is named only where the DNA matches it firmly. Expanded clones get a size class; other rows say once, few or many, or leave the size out.

clone_size: many; d_call: TRBD2; j_call: TRBJ2-7; v_call: TRBV5-1; cdr3_nt: TGCGCCAGCAGCTTGGATACTAGCGGGCAGTACGAGCAGTACTTC; cdr3_aa: CASSLDTSGQYEQYF
clone_size: many; d_call: -; j_call: TRBJ2-7; v_call: TRBV6-2/TRBV6-3; cdr3_nt: TGTGCCAGCAGTTGGCCGAGTCTCTACGAGCAGTACTTC; cdr3_aa: CASSWPSLYEQYF
clone_size: many; d_call: -; j_call: TRBJ2-5; v_call: TRBV5-1; cdr3_nt: TGCGCCAGCAGCGGGGCCGGGCGCCAAGAGACCCAGTACTTC; cdr3_aa: CASSGAGRQETQYF
clone_size: many; d_call: -; j_call: TRBJ2-7; v_call: TRBV28; cdr3_nt: TGTGCCAGCAGTTCGGACGGCCCCTACGAGCAGTACTTC; cdr3_aa: CASSSDGPYEQYF
clone_size: many; d_call: TRBD1; j_call: TRBJ1-6; v_call: TRBV7-6; cdr3_nt: TGTGCCAGCAGCGCGGGACAGCCCGGGTCCCCCCTCCACTTT; cdr3_aa: CASSAGQPGSPLHF
clone_size: many; d_call: TRBD2; j_call: TRBJ2-7; v_call: TRBV18; cdr3_nt: TGTGCCAGCTCGCCGTATAGCGGGAGGGCCTACGAGCAGTACTTC; cdr3_aa: CASSPYSGRAYEQYF
clone_size: many; d_call: -; j_call: TRBJ1-1; v_call: TRBV7-8; cdr3_nt: TGTGCCAGCAGCTTAGCCGGGGCACAAAAAGCTTTCTTT; cdr3_aa: CASSLAGAQKAFF
clone_size: many; d_call: -; j_call: TRBJ2-2; v_call: TRBV5-1; cdr3_nt: TGCGCCAGCAGAGGTTCCGGGGAGCTGTTTTTT; cdr3_aa: CASRGSGELFF
clone_size: many; d_call: TRBD2; j_call: TRBJ2-6; v_call: TRBV20-1; cdr3_nt: TGCAGTGCTAGTTATGGGTCTGGGACTAGGGCTTTC; cdr3_aa: CSASYGSGTRAF
clone_size: many; d_call: -; j_call: TRBJ1-5; v_call: TRBV20-1; cdr3_nt: TGCAGTGCTAGTGGGGGGTCTCAGCCCCAGCATTTT; cdr3_aa: CSASGGSQPQHF
clone_size: many; d_call: TRBD2; j_call: TRBJ2-7; v_call: TRBV29-1; cdr3_nt: TGCAGCGTCGCGGGAGGGTACGAGCAGTACTTC; cdr3_aa: CSVAGGYEQYF
clone_size: many; d_call: TRBD2; j_call: TRBJ2-3; v_call: TRBV20-1; cdr3_nt: TGCAGTGCTAGTTTGGTAGCGGGGCAGTATTTT; cdr3_aa: CSASLVAGQYF
clone_size: medium-sized; d_call: TRBD2; j_call: TRBJ2-7; v_call: TRBV7-2; cdr3_nt: TGTGCCAGCAGCCACCGGACTAGCGGGAGAGGGCAGTACTTC; cdr3_aa: CASSHRTSGRGQYF
clone_size: many; d_call: -; j_call: TRBJ2-7; v_call: TRBV21-1; cdr3_nt: TGTGCCAGCGGAAAGACAGGGGGCCGTGACGAGCAGTACTTC; cdr3_aa: CASGKTGGRDEQYF
clone_size: many; d_call: -; j_call: TRBJ2-7; v_call: TRBV6-2/TRBV6-3; cdr3_nt: TGTGCCAGCAGTTACTCGAACGCCCGGCCAGGGGGGCCCTACGAGCAGTACTTC; cdr3_aa: CASSYSNARPGGPYEQYF
clone_size: many; d_call: -; j_call: TRBJ2-3; v_call: TRBV12-3/TRBV12-4; cdr3_nt: TGTGCCAGCAGCCAGGACAGAACCCTAGAGTATTTT; cdr3_aa: CASSQDRTLEYF
clone_size: many; d_call: -; j_call: TRBJ1-5; v_call: TRBV27; cdr3_nt: TGTGCCAGCAGCCTAGTGCCGGGACATAGCAATCAGCCCCAGCATTTT; cdr3_aa: CASSLVPGHSNQPQHF
clone_size: many; d_call: TRBD2; j_call: TRBJ2-3; v_call: TRBV5-1; cdr3_nt: TGCGCCAGCAGCGACCGGGGGGACCTGGCTACGCAGTATTTT; cdr3_aa: CASSDRGDLATQYF
clone_size: many; d_call: TRBD1; j_call: TRBJ2-4; v_call: TRBV5-1; cdr3_nt: TGCGCCAGCAGCTTGGACTGGGACAGTCTTCTAGCCAAAAACATTCAGTACTTC; cdr3_aa: CASSLDWDSLLAKNIQYF
clone_size: many; d_call: -; j_call: TRBJ1-2; v_call: TRBV5-8; cdr3_nt: TGTGCCAGCAGAGCATCGGTATGGGCCTTGACCGGCTACACCTTC; cdr3_aa: CASRASVWALTGYTF
clone_size: many; d_call: -; j_call: TRBJ2-7; v_call: TRBV7-2; cdr3_nt: TGTGCCAGCCGCGGCCCTGGCTCCTACGAGCAGTACTTC; cdr3_aa: CASRGPGSYEQYF
clone_size: many; d_call: TRBD1; j_call: TRBJ1-5; v_call: TRBV5-5; cdr3_nt: TGTGCCAGCAGAAATGGGACAGGGGTTGGTCAGCCCCAGCATTTT; cdr3_aa: CASRNGTGVGQPQHF
clone_size: -; d_call: TRBD1; j_call: TRBJ1-1; v_call: TRBV28; cdr3_nt: TGTGCCAGCAGTACTACAGGGGGCGGGGTGAACACTGAAGCTTTCTTT; cdr3_aa: CASSTTGGGVNTEAFF
clone_size: many; d_call: TRBD1; j_call: TRBJ2-3; v_call: TRBV28; cdr3_nt: TGTGCCAGCAGCACGGGACAGGGGGCCGCAGATACGCAGTATTTT; cdr3_aa: CASSTGQGAADTQYF
clone_size: many; d_call: -; j_call: TRBJ2-2; v_call: TRBV6-5; cdr3_nt: TGTGCCAGTACAGGGTTGAGGGCCGGGGAGCTGTTTTTT; cdr3_aa: CASTGLRAGELFF
clone_size: many; d_call: TRBD2; j_call: TRBJ2-7; v_call: TRBV27; cdr3_nt: TGTGCCAGCAGTATTCTAGCGGGAAGCTCCTACGAGCAGTACTTC; cdr3_aa: CASSILAGSSYEQYF
clone_size: many; d_call: -; j_call: TRBJ1-2; v_call: TRBV7-2; cdr3_nt: TGTGCCAGCAGTTCCGGGACAAGGACCAGCGGTGGCTACACCTTC; cdr3_aa: CASSSGTRTSGGYTF
clone_size: many; d_call: -; j_call: TRBJ1-2; v_call: TRBV6-1; cdr3_nt: TGTGCCAGCAGTGATGTGGGTTGGAGCGGTGGCTACACCTTC; cdr3_aa: CASSDVGWSGGYTF
clone_size: -; d_call: -; j_call: TRBJ1-3; v_call: TRBV19; cdr3_nt: TGTGCCAGTGCCTGGGACCGAGGAAACACCATATATTTT; cdr3_aa: CASAWDRGNTIYF
clone_size: many; d_call: -; j_call: TRBJ1-1; v_call: TRBV7-6; cdr3_nt: TGTGCCAGCAGCACCGACTGGGGGATCACTGAAGCTTTCTTT; cdr3_aa: CASSTDWGITEAFF
clone_size: many; d_call: TRBD1; j_call: TRBJ1-5; v_call: TRBV6-2/TRBV6-3; cdr3_nt: TGTGCCAGCAGTTCCGGGACAGGGGCCCAGCCCCAGAATTTT; cdr3_aa: CASSSGTGAQPQNF
clone_size: many; d_call: -; j_call: TRBJ1-5; v_call: TRBV21-1; cdr3_nt: -; cdr3_aa: CASSKVGGGNQPQHF
clone_size: many; d_call: TRBD2; j_call: TRBJ2-1; v_call: TRBV20-1; cdr3_nt: TGCAGTGCAAATCCCGGGACTAGCGGGATCTATGAGCAGTTCTTC; cdr3_aa: CSANPGTSGIYEQFF
clone_size: many; d_call: -; j_call: TRBJ2-7; v_call: TRBV27; cdr3_nt: TGTGCCAGCGGGTACGAGCAGTACTTC; cdr3_aa: CASGYEQYF
clone_size: -; d_call: -; j_call: TRBJ2-7; v_call: TRBV5-1; cdr3_nt: TGCGCCAGCAGCTTGGTCTTCGGGGGGCACGAGCAGTACTTC; cdr3_aa: CASSLVFGGHEQYF
clone_size: many; d_call: -; j_call: TRBJ1-3; v_call: TRBV5-1; cdr3_nt: TGCGCCAGCAGCTTGGTGAAGGCTGTTCCTGGAAACACCATATATTTT; cdr3_aa: CASSLVKAVPGNTIYF
clone_size: many; d_call: TRBD2; j_call: TRBJ2-2; v_call: TRBV5-1; cdr3_nt: TGCGCCAGCAGCTCGATAGCGGGGCCGGGCACCGGGGAGCTGTTTTTT; cdr3_aa: CASSSIAGPGTGELFF
clone_size: many; d_call: -; j_call: TRBJ2-7; v_call: TRBV5-1; cdr3_nt: TGCGCCAGCAGCTTGAATCAGGGCGAGCAGTACTTC; cdr3_aa: CASSLNQGEQYF
clone_size: many; d_call: -; j_call: TRBJ1-1; v_call: TRBV18; cdr3_nt: TGTGCCAGCTCACCAGGGTGGGGGAACACTGAAGCTTTCTTT; cdr3_aa: CASSPGWGNTEAFF
clone_size: -; d_call: TRBD1; j_call: TRBJ2-2; v_call: TRBV29-1; cdr3_nt: TGCAGCGTTGGTCCCACAGGGGGCGGCACCGGGGAGCTGTTTTTT; cdr3_aa: CSVGPTGGGTGELFF
clone_size: medium-sized; d_call: -; j_call: TRBJ2-7; v_call: TRBV5-1; cdr3_nt: TGCGCCAGCAGCTTGGGGGGTTTCCCTCACGAGCAGTACTTC; cdr3_aa: CASSLGGFPHEQYF
clone_size: many; d_call: TRBD2; j_call: TRBJ2-2; v_call: TRBV12-3/TRBV12-4; cdr3_nt: TGTGCCAGCAGCCCGGGACTAGCGCCGAACACCGGGGAGCTGTTTTTT; cdr3_aa: CASSPGLAPNTGELFF
clone_size: many; d_call: -; j_call: TRBJ2-5; v_call: TRBV20-1; cdr3_nt: TGCAGTGCTAGTACCCCGGACGTGGAGACCCAGTACTTC; cdr3_aa: CSASTPDVETQYF
clone_size: many; d_call: -; j_call: TRBJ2-3; v_call: TRBV5-1; cdr3_nt: TGCGCCAGCAGCTTGGACAGGGCTAGCACAGATACGCAGTATTTT; cdr3_aa: CASSLDRASTDTQYF
clone_size: many; d_call: -; j_call: TRBJ2-5; v_call: TRBV5-6; cdr3_nt: TGTGCCAGCAGCACGTTGTGGGGGCGGGAGACCCAGTACTTC; cdr3_aa: CASSTLWGRETQYF
clone_size: medium-sized; d_call: TRBD1; j_call: TRBJ2-7; v_call: TRBV28; cdr3_nt: TGTGCCAGCAGTTTCCCAGGGGGCGGGACCTACGAGCAGTACTTC; cdr3_aa: CASSFPGGGTYEQYF
clone_size: many; d_call: TRBD1; j_call: TRBJ1-1; v_call: TRBV7-9; cdr3_nt: TGTGCCAGCAGCTTAGGACAGGGGGCGCCCGGGGCTTTCTTT; cdr3_aa: CASSLGQGAPGAFF
clone_size: many; d_call: -; j_call: TRBJ2-7; v_call: TRBV20-1; cdr3_nt: TGCAGTGCCCTGTTATTTCAGGGAAGGGGCGAGCAGTACTTC; cdr3_aa: CSALLFQGRGEQYF
clone_size: medium-sized; d_call: TRBD1; j_call: TRBJ2-2; v_call: TRBV15; cdr3_nt: TGTGCCACCGCAAGGACAGGGTTCGGGGAGCTGTTTTTT; cdr3_aa: CATARTGFGELFF
clone_size: many; d_call: -; j_call: TRBJ2-2; v_call: TRBV3-1; cdr3_nt: TGTGCCAGCAGCATTTACACCGGGGAGCTGTTTTTT; cdr3_aa: CASSIYTGELFF